This T cell receptor (beta chain) was observed in a study of blood T cell repertoires in COVID-19. Authors' processing steps: Cell counts per sample came from amplifying reference gene primers. Generated by immunoSEQ multiplex PCR, the TCRdb table keeps only in-frame clones and is missing some. The DNA was the basis for D and trimming; V, J and clone size are from that table. The table lists 120,000 to 150,000 clones, 70% to 90% of them singletons. In germline, CDR1 is LNHDA, CDR2 SQIVND (reference sequence). Trimming removed 6 bases from V and 0 bases from J, with 20 bases in between. The CDR3 is 17 residues long. During active infection, Seattle patients enrolled and were then monitored through disease.

V is TRBV19 and J is TRBJ1-1; tentative D call: TRBD1 (5 bases). The clonotype originates from a woman aged 55-69 years with COVID-19, enrolled during active disease. What was sequenced was peripheral blood. The CDR3 protein is CASSPSGDGFLNTEAFF. CDR3 nucleotide sequence: TGTGCCAGTAGCCCCTCGGGGGACGGCTTTTTGAACACTGAAGCTTTCTTT.